Presented here are 32 T cell receptor beta chains from one specimen sequenced in a study of T cell responses to AZD1222 COVID-19 vaccine. The assay was immunoSEQ multiplex PCR, and TCRdb's table has in-frame clones only and misses some. Of 100,000 to 150,000 clones in the sample, approximately 85% were seen once. The sample here was peripheral blood, taken 28 days after the second dose of the MenACWY control vaccine. These receptors were collected from an adult who received the MenACWY meningococcal vaccine as a control.

This rearrangement joins TRBV19 to TRBJ2-1, with 11 bases that match TRBD2. Trimming at V came to 6 bases and at J to 9 bases, leaving 16 bases not matched to a gene. The CDR3 extends over 17 amino acids. The germline CDR1 and CDR2 sequences are LNHDA and SQIVND (reference sequence). In DNA, the CDR3 is TGTGCCAGTAGATACTCTTGGGCTAGCGGGAGGTTGACTGAGCAGTTCTTC. It is translated as CASRYSWASGRLTEQFF.

The chain uses TRBV9 and TRBJ1-5, with no clear D. Trimming shortened V by 3 bases and J by 0 bases, and 4 bases separated the two germline ends. The CDR3 has 13 amino acids. Per the germline V gene, CDR1 is SGDLS and CDR2 is YYNGEE. CDR3 amino acids: CASSGDSNQPQHF. CDR3 nucleotide sequence: TGTGCCAGCAGCGGTGATAGCAATCAGCCCCAGCATTTT.

J is TRBJ2-2 and V is TRBV5-8; 7 nucleotides line up with TRBD1. The CDR3 is 16 residues long. From germline, CDR1 is SGHTS and CDR2 YDEGEE. V was pared by 0 bases and J by 0 bases, with 2 bases of the junction left unmatched. CDR3 sequence (DNA): TGTGCCAGCAGCTTGGGGGACAGACCGAACACCGGGGAGCTGTTTTTT. Amino acid sequence: CASSLGDRPNTGELFF.

The chain couples TRBV3-1 (or the pseudogene TRBV3-2) to TRBJ2-1, with TRBD2 matching 9 bases. The CDR3 is 16 residues long. With V trimmed by 4 bases and J by 7 bases, 11 bases remained unmatched. Germline V gene sequence: CDR1 LGHDT, CDR2 YNNKEL (reference sequence). The CDR3 DNA sequence: TGTGCCAGCAGCCCCCCGGGACTAGCAGGGGAGAATGAGCAGTTCTTC. Amino acid sequence: CASSPPGLAGENEQFF.

V usage is TRBV7-6 and J usage is TRBJ1-2; D is uncertain. Germline V lookup: CDR1 SGHVS, CDR2 FNYEAQ. There are 15 residues in the CDR3. V was clipped by 6 bases and J by 6 bases, with 20 bases between them. The CDR3 reads CASSLWRADADGYTF. The DNA of the CDR3 is TGTGCCAGCAGTCTGTGGAGGGCCGATGCTGATGGCTACACCTTC.

V and J are TRBV30 and TRBJ2-3; tentatively, D is TRBD1 (5 bases). The CDR3 is 12 amino acids. V gave up 1 base and J gave up 5 bases, with 7 bases separating them. Germline CDR1 and CDR2: GTSNPN and SVGIG (reference sequence). DNA of the CDR3: TGTGCCTGGAGTGGACAGTTAGATACGCAGTATTTT. This sequence encodes CAWSGQLDTQYF.

This clone occurred once. This rearrangement joins TRBV6-5 to TRBJ1-5; 9 bases match TRBD1. The germline gives CDR1 MNHEY, CDR2 SVGAGI. V lost 6 bases to trimming and J lost 2 bases; unmatched junction nucleotides: 2. The CDR3 spans 14 residues. The CDR3 sequence is CASRRTGGNQPQHF. CDR3 sequence (DNA): TGTGCCAGCAGACGGACAGGGGGCAATCAGCCCCAGCATTTT.

CDR3 protein: CASSIRANTEAFF. CDR3 DNA sequence: TGTGCCAGTAGTATAAGAGCTAACACTGAAGCTTTCTTT. V and J are TRBV19 and TRBJ1-1; D is ambiguous. Germline CDR1 and CDR2: LNHDA and SQIVND (reference sequence). The CDR3 runs 13 residues. The V end was cut by 2 bases, the J end by 2 bases, with 6 bases between.

For this clone: This same CDR3 is encoded by further DNA sequences in the sample. J is TRBJ1-1 and V is TRBV11-2; no clear D. The CDR3 contains 13 residues. In germline, CDR1 is SGHAT, CDR2 FQNNGV. V lost 5 bases and J lost 1, with 8 bases in between. The CDR3 protein is CASSLGRNTEAFF. As DNA, the CDR3 is TGTGCCAGCAGCCTCGGACGGAACACTGAAGCTTTCTTT.

This clone was found a few times. This chain connects TRBV2 to TRBJ1-3, with D possibly being TRBD1 (6 bases). This CDR3 comprises 17 residues. Germline CDR1 reads SNHLY; CDR2 reads FYNNEI. With 6 bases removed from V and 2 bases from J, the gap between germline ends came to 20 bases. As DNA, the CDR3 is TGTGCCAGCAGGACCACCGATTACGACAGGACTGGAAACACCATATATTTT. Its translation: CASRTTDYDRTGNTIYF.

In its sample, this clone was seen once. The rearrangement links TRBV7-8 to TRBJ1-3; weak D call: TRBD1 (6 bases). The CDR3 runs to 17 residues. Germline V lookup: CDR1 SGHVS, CDR2 FQNEAQ. The ends were cut back, 5 bases at V and 3 bases at J, with 20 bases in the middle. CDR3 loop: CASSPWGGAQGGNTIYF. The CDR3, as DNA: TGTGCCAGCAGCCCCTGGGGGGGGGCTCAGGGTGGAAACACCATATATTTT.

The chain carries TRBV28 and TRBJ1-2; possible D gene TRBD1, 6 bases. The germline V and J ends were trimmed by 7 bases and 2 bases, with 14 bases remaining between them. The CDR3 spans 14 residues. CDR1 and CDR2 from the germline V gene are MDHEN and SYDVKM. This CDR3 is CASTPPGQNYGYTF. As DNA, the CDR3 is TGTGCCAGCACCCCCCCGGGACAAAACTATGGCTACACCTTC.

The CDR3 DNA sequence: TGTGCCAGCAGCACAGGGGTGGGCGTTCAGCCCCAGCATTTT. This translates into CASSTGVGVQPQHF. This chain connects TRBV28 to TRBJ1-5, with TRBD1 matching over 7 bases. The CDR3 totals 14 residues. Losses at the gene ends were 6 bases for V and 6 bases for J; bases not matched to a gene: 8. Germline V CDR1 and CDR2: MDHEN, SYDVKM.

J is TRBJ2-7 and V is TRBV30, with 7 nucleotides matching TRBD2. Trimming removed 0 bases from V and 9 bases from J; junction bases left unmatched: 11. CDR1 is GTSNPN, CDR2 SVGIG, per germline (reference sequence). The CDR3 is made up of 14 amino acids. CDR3 in amino acids: CAWSVYRTRMRQYF. The CDR3 DNA is TGTGCCTGGAGTGTTTACCGGACTAGAATGCGGCAGTACTTC. The full variable domain, in which reference TRBV30 and TRBJ2-7 provide the parts outside the CDR3, is SQTIHQWPATLVQPVGSPLSLECTVEGTSNPNLYWYRQAAGRGLQLLFYSVGIGQISSEVPQNLSASRPQDRQFILSSKKLLLSDSGFYLCAWSVYRTRMRQYFGPGTRLTVT.

The chain uses TRBV5-1 and TRBJ2-3; unclear D gene. V lost 5 bases to trimming and J lost 5 bases, with 15 bases between them. This CDR3 is 14 amino acids long. CDR1 SGHRS and CDR2 YFSETQ come from the germline V gene. As DNA, the CDR3 is TGCGCCAGCAGTTTCCGGGCCATCCAAGATACGCAGTATTTT. Amino acids: CASSFRAIQDTQYF. Using reference TRBV5-1 and TRBJ2-3 for the parts outside the CDR3, the full variable domain is KAGVTQTPRYLIKTRGQQVTLSCSPISGHRSVSWYQQTPGQGLQFLFEYFSETQRNKGNFPGRFSGRQFSNSRSEMNVSTLELGDSALYLCASSFRAIQDTQYFGPGTRLTVL.

The rearrangement joins TRBV5-1 to TRBJ2-1; 9 bases are shared with TRBD2. CDR3 length: 15 amino acids. Germline trimming cut 4 bases from V and 7 bases from J; bases unmatched to any gene: 9. Per the germline V gene, CDR1 is SGHRS and CDR2 is YFSETQ. Written as DNA, the CDR3 is TGCGCCAGCAGCGCAAAAAGCGGGGGGATTAATGAGCAGTTCTTC. Its protein product is CASSAKSGGINEQFF.

The chain combines TRBV19 with TRBJ2-3; 8 nucleotides line up with TRBD1. CDR1 LNHDA and CDR2 SQIVND come from the germline V gene (reference sequence). The CDR3 totals 14 residues. The trim removed 7 bases at V and 4 bases at J, leaving 7 bases unmatched. This CDR3 reads CASTATGVPDTQYF. Written as DNA, the CDR3 is TGTGCCAGTACCGCGACAGGGGTTCCAGATACGCAGTATTTT. Together with reference TRBV19 and TRBJ2-3, the CDR3 gives the full variable domain: DGGITQSPKYLFRKEGQNVTLSCEQNLNHDAMYWYRQDPGQGLRLIYYSQIVNDFQKGDIAEGYSVSREKKESFPLTVTSAQKNPTAFYLCASTATGVPDTQYFGPGTRLTVL.

This clone has only a few counts. In nucleotides, the CDR3 is TGTGCCAGCAGTGAAATAGGGGGTCAGTATAATTCACCCCTCCACTTT. It encodes CASSEIGGQYNSPLHF. This chain connects TRBV25-1 to TRBJ1-6; weak D call: TRBD1 (6 bases). The germline gives CDR1 MGHDK, CDR2 SYGVNS. V lost 2 bases and J lost 4, with 12 bases in between. The length of the CDR3 is 16 residues.

The chain employs TRBV11-3 and TRBJ2-7, with D perhaps matching TRBD1 (6 bases). The CDR3 runs to 15 residues. Trimming removed 4 bases at V and 2 bases at J, with 15 bases between. Per germline, CDR1 SGHNT and CDR2 YENEEA. The CDR3: CASSSTGLLTYEQYF. CDR3 bases: TGTGCCAGCAGCTCTACAGGGCTCTTAACCTACGAGCAGTACTTC.

The chain couples TRBV4-1 to TRBJ1-1, with D tentatively TRBD1 (5 bases). Germline V lookup: CDR1 MGHRA, CDR2 YSYEKL. The CDR3 covers 15 residues. The germline V and J ends were trimmed by 0 bases and 0 bases, with 8 bases remaining between them. CDR3 region: CASSQERGLNTEAFF. DNA for the CDR3: TGCGCCAGCAGCCAAGAGCGGGGGTTGAACACTGAAGCTTTCTTT.

The rearrangement links TRBV10-3 to TRBJ1-5; 9 bases map to TRBD1. This CDR3 has 13 amino acids. The ends lost 7 bases at V and 7 bases at J; junction bases unmatched: 5. The germline V gene has CDR1 ENHRY and CDR2 SYGVKD. CDR3 amino acids: CAIIQTGGQPQHF. The CDR3 region has the DNA TGTGCCATCATTCAGACAGGGGGGCAGCCCCAGCATTTT.

This chain joins TRBV19 and TRBJ1-5; 9 bases map to TRBD1. This CDR3 has 16 residues. The germline CDR1 and CDR2 sequences are LNHDA and SQIVND (reference sequence). After removal of 9 bases from V and 0 bases from J, the junction contained 9 bases not matched to a gene. The DNA for the CDR3 is TGTGCCAGCGACAGGGGGAATTTATATAGCAATCAGCCCCAGCATTTT. The encoded protein is CASDRGNLYSNQPQHF. The whole variable domain, filled in from reference TRBV19 and TRBJ1-5, reads DGGITQSPKYLFRKEGQNVTLSCEQNLNHDAMYWYRQDPGQGLRLIYYSQIVNDFQKGDIAEGYSVSREKKESFPLTVTSAQKNPTAFYLCASDRGNLYSNQPQHFGDGTRLSIL.

The chain recombines TRBV2 with TRBJ2-7, with 9 nucleotides matching TRBD2. Germline CDR1 and CDR2: SNHLY and FYNNEI. This CDR3 has 14 residues. With 5 bases clipped from V and 7 bases from J, the junction kept 9 bases outside the gene matches. Here the CDR3 reads CASSYIAGEGEQYF. The CDR3 coding sequence is TGTGCCAGCAGTTATATAGCGGGAGAGGGAGAGCAGTACTTC. Based on the CDR3 plus reference TRBV2 and TRBJ2-7, the full variable domain is EPEVTQTPSHQVTQMGQEVILRCVPISNHLYFYWYRQILGQKVEFLVSFYNNEISEKSEIFDDQFSVERPDGSNFTLKIRSTKLEDSAMYFCASSYIAGEGEQYFGPGTRLTVT.

The V gene is TRBV5-4, the J gene TRBJ2-5; 8 bases line up with TRBD2. Germline CDR1 SGHNT, CDR2 YYREEE (reference sequence). This CDR3 has 16 amino acids. The V and J ends lost 4 bases and 4 bases, in that order; junction bases with no gene match: 12. Here the CDR3 reads CASSPGVAGLRETQYF. The CDR3 DNA follows: TGTGCCAGCAGCCCGGGGGTAGCGGGGTTGCGAGAGACCCAGTACTTC.

A word on this clone: Sequence at one end of the junction differs from germline and may be a read error. The CDR3: CASSFRGLADYNEQFF. CDR3 DNA sequence: TGTGCTAGCAGCTTCCGAGGACTAGCGGACTACAATGAGCAGTTCTTC. The gene calls are TRBV7-7 and TRBJ2-1; TRBD2 aligns across 10 bases. CDR3 size: 16 residues. Germline assignment: CDR1 SSHAT and CDR2 FNYEAQ (reference sequence).

This rearrangement joins TRBV9 to TRBJ1-1; 7 bases fit TRBD1. The CDR3 runs to 15 residues. V lost 3 bases, J lost 5 bases, and 10 bases stayed unmatched. Germline V gene data show CDR1 as SGDLS and CDR2 as YYNGEE. The CDR3 region is CASSALGEGATEAFF. As DNA, the CDR3 is TGTGCCAGCAGCGCCTTGGGGGAGGGGGCGACTGAAGCTTTCTTT.

The chain has TRBV6-2 or TRBV6-3 and TRBJ2-5, with 10 bases lining up with TRBD1. The V and J ends lost 0 bases and 1 base, in that order; junction bases with no gene match: 11. In germline, CDR1 is MNHEY, CDR2 SVGEGT. The CDR3 has 19 amino acids. This CDR3 is CASSYSRDRGLGGQETQYF. In nucleotides, the CDR3 is TGTGCCAGCAGTTACTCGAGGGACAGGGGCCTTGGGGGCCAAGAGACCCAGTACTTC.

This clone was observed a few times. The chain uses TRBV5-4 and TRBJ1-2, with D perhaps TRBD1 (5 bases). Germline loops: CDR1 SGHNT, CDR2 YYREEE (reference sequence). This CDR3 is built from 13 residues. Trimming took 0 bases from V and 5 from J, leaving 8 bases between them. This chain's CDR3 is CASSLGRTYGYTF. CDR3 DNA: TGTGCCAGCAGCTTGGGGCGGACATATGGCTACACCTTC.

This chain connects TRBV29-1 to TRBJ1-1; no clear D. In germline, CDR1 is SQVTM, CDR2 ANQGSEA. The CDR3 loop spans 10 amino acids. V was cut by 4 bases and J by 6 bases, with 6 bases left in between. CDR3 residues: CSVASPEAFF. As DNA, the CDR3 is TGCAGCGTTGCTAGTCCTGAAGCTTTCTTT.

This clone was seen only once. J is TRBJ1-3 and V is TRBV11-2; D is uncertain. The germline V and J ends were trimmed by 4 bases and 0 bases, with 13 bases remaining between them. The CDR3 spans 16 residues. Germline V gives CDR1 SGHAT, CDR2 FQNNGV. Written as DNA, the CDR3 is TGTGCCAGCAGCTCAAGGGTTGCCGACTCTGGAAACACCATATATTTT. Its translation is CASSSRVADSGNTIYF.

The V gene is TRBV9, the J gene TRBJ1-6, with D maybe TRBD1 (6 bases). V gave up 0 bases and J gave up 0 bases, with 19 bases separating them. The CDR3 consists of 20 residues. Germline assignment: CDR1 SGDLS and CDR2 YYNGEE. CDR3 sequence: CASSVATKGGTSSYNSPLHF. Written as DNA, the CDR3 is TGTGCCAGCAGCGTAGCTACTAAGGGGGGGACGAGCTCCTATAATTCACCCCTCCACTTT.

The chain carries TRBV4-3 and TRBJ2-1; a weak D match, TRBD2 (6 bases). Germline V gene lookup returns CDR1 LGHNA and CDR2 YSLEER. The CDR3 covers 20 residues. V was trimmed by 0 bases and J by 5 bases, leaving 26 bases between them. The CDR3 DNA follows: TGCGCCAGCAGCCAAGATGAAGGAAGCGGGCCTGTTTCGTCCCACAATGAGCAGTTCTTC. It encodes CASSQDEGSGPVSSHNEQFF.